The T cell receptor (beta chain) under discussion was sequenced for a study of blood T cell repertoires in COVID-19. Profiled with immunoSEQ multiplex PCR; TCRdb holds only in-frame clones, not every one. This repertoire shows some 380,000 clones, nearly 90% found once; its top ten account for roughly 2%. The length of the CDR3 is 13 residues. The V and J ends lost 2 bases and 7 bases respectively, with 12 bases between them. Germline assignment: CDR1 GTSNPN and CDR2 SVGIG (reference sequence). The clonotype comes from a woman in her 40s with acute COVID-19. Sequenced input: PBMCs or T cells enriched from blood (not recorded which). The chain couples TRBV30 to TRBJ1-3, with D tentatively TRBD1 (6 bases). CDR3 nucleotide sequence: TGTGCCTGGAGTATGGGGGCGCGGAACACCATATATTTT. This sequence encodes CAWSMGARNTIYF.